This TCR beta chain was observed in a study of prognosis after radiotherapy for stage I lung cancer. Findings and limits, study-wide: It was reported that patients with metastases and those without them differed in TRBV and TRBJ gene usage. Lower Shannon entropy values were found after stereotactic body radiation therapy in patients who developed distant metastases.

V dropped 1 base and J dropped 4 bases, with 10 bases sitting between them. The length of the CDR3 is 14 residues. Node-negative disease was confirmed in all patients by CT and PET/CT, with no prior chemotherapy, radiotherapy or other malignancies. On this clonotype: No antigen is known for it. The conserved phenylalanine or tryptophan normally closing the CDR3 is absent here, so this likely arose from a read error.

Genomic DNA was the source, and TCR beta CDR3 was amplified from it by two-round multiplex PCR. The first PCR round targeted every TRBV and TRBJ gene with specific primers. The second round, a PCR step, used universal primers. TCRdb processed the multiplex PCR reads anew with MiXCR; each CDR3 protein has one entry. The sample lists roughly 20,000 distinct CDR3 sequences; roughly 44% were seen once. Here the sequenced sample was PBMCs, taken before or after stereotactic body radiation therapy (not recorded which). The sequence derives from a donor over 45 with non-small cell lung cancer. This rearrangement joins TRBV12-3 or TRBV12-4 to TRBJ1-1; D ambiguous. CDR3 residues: CASSLGRSGTEAFS. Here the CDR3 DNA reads TGTGCCAGCAGTTTAGGGCGAAGTGGCACTGAAGCTTTCTCT.